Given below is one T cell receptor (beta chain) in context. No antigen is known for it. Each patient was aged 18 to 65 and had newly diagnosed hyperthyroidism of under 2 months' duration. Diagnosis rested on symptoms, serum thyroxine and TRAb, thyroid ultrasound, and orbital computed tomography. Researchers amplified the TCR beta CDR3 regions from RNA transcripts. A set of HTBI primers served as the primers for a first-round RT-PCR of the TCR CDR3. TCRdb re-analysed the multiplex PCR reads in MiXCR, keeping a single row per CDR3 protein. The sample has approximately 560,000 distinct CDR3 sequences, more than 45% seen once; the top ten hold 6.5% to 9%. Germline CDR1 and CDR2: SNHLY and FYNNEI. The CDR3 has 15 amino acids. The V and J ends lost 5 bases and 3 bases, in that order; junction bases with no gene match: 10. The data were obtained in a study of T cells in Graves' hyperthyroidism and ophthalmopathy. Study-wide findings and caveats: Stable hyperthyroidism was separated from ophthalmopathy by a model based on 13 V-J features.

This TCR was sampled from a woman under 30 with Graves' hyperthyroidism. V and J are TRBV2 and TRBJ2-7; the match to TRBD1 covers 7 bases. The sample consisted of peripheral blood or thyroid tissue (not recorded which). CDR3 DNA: TGTGCCAGCAGTTACGCCACAGGGGCGGTCTACGAGCAGTACTTC. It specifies CASSYATGAVYEQYF.